The clone carrying this TCR beta chain was observed a single time. Antigen unknown. Clones were read by immunoSEQ multiplex PCR, and TCRdb kept only the in-frame ones, dropping some. Among around 50,000 clones listed, roughly 81% were seen once. The CDR3 loop spans 13 amino acids. Trimming pared 6 bases from V and 2 bases from J, leaving 10 bases between. Per the germline V gene, CDR1 is SNHLY and CDR2 is FYNNEI. This sample was included in a study of memory CD4+ T cells and cytomegalovirus serostatus. Study context: Healthy Belgian adult donors included 9 or 10 CMV-positive and around 25 CMV-negative people.

Findings and caveats of the study: Repertoires predicted CMV serostatus with median bootstrapped AUC of roughly 0.95. The CMV-associated TCR signature appears largely within the CD4+ memory repertoire.

Single viable CD3+CD4+CD8-CD45RO+ cells were sorted as the memory CD4+ T cells. Sequencing input: memory CD4+ T cells from blood. The chain joins TRBV2 to TRBJ2-5, with D maybe TRBD1 (5 bases). The origin of this receptor is an adult in good health and CMV-seronegative. The CDR3 bases are TGTGCCAGCAGACGACAGCCTCAAGAGACCCAGTACTTC. Translated, it gives CASRRQPQETQYF.